Below, 11 T cell receptor beta chains from the same sample are listed, as sequenced in a study of prognosis after radiotherapy for stage I lung cancer. By two-round multiplex PCR, the TCR beta CDR3 was amplified from genomic DNA. Primers specific to each TRBV and TRBJ gene were used in first-round PCR. TCRdb re-called the multiplex PCR reads through MiXCR, storing one row per CDR3 protein. The sample has about 24,000 distinct CDR3 sequences; roughly 40% are singletons. Specimen: PBMCs, collected before or after stereotactic body radiation therapy (not recorded which). These receptors all stem from a donor aged 50 or older with non-small cell lung cancer.

Regarding this clonotype: Germline is not matched at one junction end, which may reflect a read error. The V gene is TRBV20-1, the J gene TRBJ2-2, with TRBD2 matching 10 bases. CDR3 length equals 16 residues. Germline CDR1 is DFQATT and CDR2 is SNEGSKA (reference sequence). The chain's CDR3 is CSTSGLAGANTWELFF. CDR3 bases: TGCAGTACTAGCGGCCTAGCGGGGGCGAACACCTGGGAGCTGTTTTTT.

The chain uses TRBV27 and TRBJ2-7; either TRBD1 or TRBD2 may fit D (5 bases each). Trimming took 6 bases from V and 1 from J, leaving 22 bases between them. In germline, CDR1 is MNHEY, CDR2 SMNVEV (reference sequence). The CDR3 loop spans 17 amino acids. CDR3 sequence reads: CASRLPPGTLGSYEQYV. The DNA for the CDR3 is TGTGCCAGCAGGTTACCTCCTGGGACCTTAGGGTCCTACGAGCAGTACGTC.

In its sample, this clonotype was seen a few times. J is TRBJ1-1 and V is TRBV6-2 or TRBV6-3; no reliable D call. Germline CDR1 is MNHEY and CDR2 is SVGEGT. CDR3 length: 14 amino acids. V gave up 6 bases and J gave up 2 bases, with 13 bases separating them. The CDR3 sequence: CASSHLGDNTEAFF. In DNA form, the CDR3 reads TGTGCCAGCAGCCACCTTGGGGATAACACTGAAGCTTTCTTT.

This rearrangement joins TRBV7-6 to TRBJ2-2, with 10 bases lining up with TRBD2. V shed 1 base, J shed 1 base, and the junction held 0 bases outside the gene matches. The CDR3 is made up of 16 amino acids. Germline V CDR1 and CDR2: SGHVS, FNYEAQ. The chain's CDR3 is CASSLVAGGNTGELFF. For the CDR3, the DNA is TGTGCCAGCAGCTTAGTAGCGGGGGGGAACACCGGGGAGCTGTTTTTT.

In nucleotides, the CDR3 is TGTGCCAGCACCATGGGCGGGGCAGGGCCGGAGACCCAGTACTTC. Its translation: CASTMGGAGPETQYF. The chain couples TRBV27 to TRBJ2-5; D might be TRBD2 (6 bases). Trimming pared 7 bases from V and 5 bases from J, leaving 20 bases between. This CDR3 comprises 15 residues. CDR1 and CDR2 (germline): MNHEY, SMNVEV (reference sequence).

The CDR3 DNA follows: TGTGCCAGCAGTTTAGGACAGGGTGACACTGAAGCTTTCTTT. This translates into CASSLGQGDTEAFF. The genes are TRBV12-3 or TRBV12-4 and TRBJ1-1; TRBD1 aligns across 7 bases. Germline trimming cut 1 base from V and 3 bases from J; bases unmatched to any gene: 2. There are 14 residues in the CDR3.

This chain connects TRBV6-1 to TRBJ2-7; either TRBD1 or TRBD2 may supply D (6 bases each). The CDR3 contains 16 residues. Between the trimmed V and J ends, which lost 8 bases and 2 bases, there was a span of 22 bases. CDR1 and CDR2 from the germline V gene are MNHNS and SASEGT. In DNA form, the CDR3 reads TGTGCCAGCGTGGGGGCGGGATGCCCCTTAACCTACGAGCAGTACTTC. Translating it yields CASVGAGCPLTYEQYF.

The V gene is TRBV20-1, the J gene TRBJ2-7; D not resolved. V was pared by 3 bases and J by 5 bases, with 8 bases between. The germline CDR1 and CDR2 sequences are DFQATT and SNEGSKA (reference sequence). The CDR3 is 11 amino acids. CDR3 region: CSARSRDEQYF. The CDR3 nucleotides are TGCAGTGCTAGGTCGAGAGACGAGCAGTACTTC.

The rearrangement links TRBV11-3 to TRBJ1-6; D ambiguous. From germline, CDR1 is SGHNT and CDR2 YENEEA. This CDR3 is built from 17 residues. V was trimmed by 7 bases and J by 4 bases, leaving 20 bases between them. The CDR3 bases are TGTGCCAGCATCTCCCGGCAGCTCCCGGGGTATAATTCACCCCTCCACTTT. It encodes CASISRQLPGYNSPLHF.

V is TRBV5-4 and J is TRBJ2-7, with 7 bases fitting TRBD1. Germline trimming cut 4 bases from V and 5 bases from J; bases unmatched to any gene: 6. CDR3 size: 13 residues. CDR1 and CDR2 from the germline V gene are SGHNT and YYREEE (reference sequence). The CDR3 DNA sequence: TGTGCCAGCAGCATCGACAGGGTCCACGAGCAGTACTTC. Encoded protein: CASSIDRVHEQYF.

The gene calls are TRBV11-2 and TRBJ1-2; D gene uncertain. CDR1 and CDR2 from the germline V gene are SGHAT and FQNNGV. The CDR3 is made up of 13 amino acids. V was trimmed by 6 bases and J by 8 bases, leaving 16 bases between them. The CDR3 reads CASRYRWCSGYTF. The CDR3 DNA reads TGTGCCAGCAGATATCGCTGGTGTAGCGGCTACACCTTC.